The entry below gives a single T cell receptor (beta chain) sequence along with its context. It has no known antigen specificity. Per-base qualities were not stored, and no clone one base away is much larger. TCR CDR3 regions were amplified from genomic DNA by multiplex PCR using the deep immunoSEQ assay. For each cell subset, the extracted genomic DNA was distributed evenly across all wells of several immunoSEQ 96-well plates, and each plate served as one replicate. For unsorted PBMC, roughly 330 ng genomic DNA, equal to 30,000 or so T cell genomes, was loaded into each replicate PCR. Ten immunoSEQ deep assay plates were used to sequence the unsorted PBMC genomic DNA. Purified libraries were measured with a Qubit 3.0 fluorometer, size-checked on a Bioanalyzer 2100, and measured again with the KAPA Library Quantification kit. Each immunoSEQ 96-well plate was sequenced on its own single-read 150-cycle Illumina NextSeq 550 flow cell. The paper's data handling went like this. Because the immunoSEQ output included only junctional sequences and no quality scores, the filtering could not be the same as the filtering used for full-length reads. To assign V/J genes and CDR3, sequences were annotated using PyIR, a Python wrapper for IgBLAST v1.9, with IMGT germline references. Reads with weak V/J assignments (E-value above 1e-6), missing CDR3, stop codons, out-of-frame junctions, or ambiguous translated residues were removed. V3J clonotypes were defined by identical inferred V gene, J gene, and CDR3 amino acid sequence. To compute the percentage overlap between repertoires, the number of shared unique clonotypes was divided by the size of the smaller repertoire. Three approaches were used to assess repertoire richness: RTK rarefaction, the Chao1 estimator, and Recon v2.1 estimates of unobserved clonotypes. TCRdb took over this immuneACCESS table, retaining in-frame rearrangements with V and J assigned. Such tables are incomplete; in checked studies, under half of the missing clones stem from an unresolved V gene, and the remainder is unexplained. V and J calls and clone size are those listed in that table; D and trimming were worked out from the DNA. Counted in this sample were about 470,000 clones; roughly 83% of them appeared once. The top ten clones comprise approximately 13% of the sample.

The CDR3, from cysteine to phenylalanine, totals 15 residues. Just the 45-base CDR3 DNA is kept, in frame starting at base 1. Trimmed from V: 4 bases; trimmed from J: 0 bases; junction bases lacking a gene match: 3. From the germline V gene, CDR1 is MNHEY and CDR2 is SVGAGI. The donors were healthy, HIV-negative adults with no recently reported acute infections or vaccinations. Every donor was a Caucasian adult living in Nashville, Tennessee, USA. For unsorted samples, some 90 million PBMCs were counted and genomic DNA was extracted with the QIAamp DNA Blood Mini kit. After blood collection by leukapheresis, PBMCs were isolated using Ficoll-Histopaque density gradient centrifugation and then cryopreserved in the vapor phase of liquid nitrogen. The data were taken from a study of shared clonotypes between healthy human individuals (dated by TCRdb to the early 2020s). For the study in its entirety: Two women and three men aged 18 to 49 years were included in the cohort. Per donor, leukapheresis produced somewhere between about 0.9 and 9.5 billion PBMCs. To estimate repertoire size and how much clonotypes are shared between individuals, the study performed deep sequencing of blood TCR repertoires from about five healthy adults. To increase sequencing depth and limit assay-specific biases, TCR repertoire library preparation and sequencing were carried out by different laboratories using diverse techniques. General conclusions and limits of the study: Pairwise subsampling led to the expectation that sequencing depth would affect the degree of clonotype sharing among donors. Sampling was restricted to blood, and TCR repertoires in tissues likely differ from the TCR repertoires found in blood. The genetic and exposure-history diversity represented was limited by the small number of donors.

This sequence originates from a woman in her thirties or forties in good health. Some clones in this sample may be carry-over from other donors' samples. The sequence links TRBV6-5 to TRBJ1-5, with 7 bases in between that match TRBD1. The sequenced material came from PBMCs. The DNA is TGTGCCAGCAGTTGGGACAGCTATAGCAATCAGCCCCAGCATTTT. The resulting protein is CASSWDSYSNQPQHF.